This TCR beta chain is drawn from a study of blood T cell repertoires in COVID-19. The V end lost 6 bases, the J end lost 4 bases, and 18 bases lay between the germline ends. CDR3 length equals 14 residues. Germline values: CDR1 GTSNPN, CDR2 SVGIG (reference sequence). Generated by immunoSEQ multiplex PCR, the TCRdb table keeps only in-frame clones and is missing some. Altogether 300,000 to 400,000 clones are present, about 89% being singletons, with the ten largest covering about 6.3%. Only one count was recorded for this clone. The chain uses TRBV30 and TRBJ2-5; perhaps TRBD2 as D (7 bases). The sample consisted of peripheral blood. The receptor's source is a woman in her forties or fifties with COVID-19, enrolled during active disease. CDR3 bases: TGTGCCTGCCGATTAAGGGGGGGTTTAGAGACCCAGTACTTC. Its protein is CACRLRGGLETQYF.